These 16 T cell receptor beta chains originate from one sample sequenced in a study of coeliac disease. TCRdb's table, derived via immunoSEQ multiplex PCR, lists solely in-frame clones and lacks some. The sample includes fewer than 2,500 clones, about 75% of them seen just once. Material: lamina propria lymphocytes from the gut. All receptors come from a woman aged 45-65 years with celiac disease on a gluten-free diet.

This chain links TRBV4-3 with TRBJ2-7, with D possibly being TRBD2 (5 bases). The CDR3 covers 16 residues. Trimming shortened V by 0 bases and J by 0 bases, and 12 bases separated the two germline ends. CDR1 and CDR2 from the germline V gene are LGHNA and YSLEER. Written as DNA, the CDR3 is TGCGCCAGCAGCCAAGATTCGGCGGGTCACTCCTACGAGCAGTACTTC. It encodes CASSQDSAGHSYEQYF.

Sample share makes this clone hyperexpanded. The V gene is TRBV10-3, the J gene TRBJ1-6; D unclear. The CDR3 has 14 amino acids. CDR1 is ENHRY, CDR2 SYGVKD, per germline. V was clipped by 4 bases and J by 7 bases, with 11 bases between them. CDR3 nucleotides: TGTGCCATCAGTGGCCGAGTTGTGAATTCACCCCTCCACTTT. It yields the protein CAISGRVVNSPLHF.

CDR3 sequence (DNA): TGTGCCAGCAGCTTGGACAGGGGGCTGGGGGAGCAGTACTTC. It is translated as CASSLDRGLGEQYF. The chain employs TRBV5-6 and TRBJ2-7; 9 bases match TRBD1. Germline CDR1 reads SGHDT; CDR2 reads YYEEEE. Losses at the gene ends were 0 bases for V and 7 bases for J; bases not matched to a gene: 5. CDR3 length: 14 amino acids.

The chain links TRBV9 to TRBJ2-7; TRBD2 agrees at 10 bases. The CDR3 has 14 amino acids. J was trimmed by 4 bases and V by 4 bases; bases with no gene match: 5. Germline V gene lookup returns CDR1 SGDLS and CDR2 YYNGEE. DNA of the CDR3: TGTGCCAGCAGCACTAGCGGGGCCTTATACGAGCAGTACTTC. As protein: CASSTSGALYEQYF.

The genes are TRBV7-3 and TRBJ2-1, with 8 nucleotides matching TRBD2. CDR3 size: 15 residues. Germline CDR1 reads SGHTA; CDR2 reads FQGTGA. After removal of 1 base from V and 7 bases from J, the junction contained 6 bases not matched to a gene. CDR3 amino acids: CASSLNPGGRNEQFF. As DNA, the CDR3 is TGTGCCAGCAGCTTAAATCCGGGGGGGCGGAATGAGCAGTTCTTC.

The V call is TRBV28, the J call TRBJ2-3, with TRBD2 identical over 9 bases. Germline-derived CDR1 and CDR2 are MDHEN and SYDVKM. Trimming removed 1 base from V and 2 bases from J; junction bases left unmatched: 16. The CDR3 has 20 residues. The chain's CDR3 is CASSLLFRGIAGVLTDTQYF. Written as DNA, the CDR3 is TGTGCCAGCAGTTTATTATTTAGGGGTATAGCGGGGGTTCTCACAGATACGCAGTATTTT.

The rearrangement joins TRBV15 to TRBJ1-2, with D perhaps TRBD1 (6 bases). Between the trimmed V and J ends, which lost 0 bases and 2 bases, there was a span of 13 bases. The CDR3 sequence is 16 residues long. In germline, CDR1 is LNHNV, CDR2 YYDKDF (reference sequence). Written as DNA, the CDR3 is TGTGCCACCAGCAGAGAGAGGGGGTGGTCCAACTATGGCTACACCTTC. Translation: CATSRERGWSNYGYTF. Full variable domain (rest looked up from reference TRBV15 and TRBJ1-2): DAMVIQNPRYQVTQFGKPVTLSCSQTLNHNVMYWYQQKSSQAPKLLFHYYDKDFNNEADTPDNFQSRRPNTSFCFLDIRSPGLGDTAMYLCATSRERGWSNYGYTFGSGTRLTVV.

The rearrangement uses TRBV28 and TRBJ1-3; no clear D gene. This CDR3 comprises 16 residues. Germline V CDR1 and CDR2: MDHEN, SYDVKM. The germline V and J ends were trimmed by 1 base and 3 bases, with 13 bases remaining between them. CDR3 sequence: CASSLSRAFYGNTIYF. Here the CDR3 DNA reads TGTGCCAGCAGTTTATCGCGGGCGTTCTATGGAAACACCATATATTTT.

This chain connects TRBV7-2 to TRBJ2-1, with 10 nucleotides matching TRBD1. The junction had 12 bases not matched to a gene; V was cut back by 4 bases and J by 12 bases. The CDR3 consists of 15 residues. Germline V gene lookup returns CDR1 SGHTA and CDR2 FQGNSA. CDR3 amino acids: CASSSLLGQGFLQFF. The DNA of the CDR3 is TGTGCCAGCAGCTCCTTATTGGGACAGGGGTTCCTGCAGTTCTTC.

The chain employs TRBV4-1 and TRBJ2-7; 9 bases line up with TRBD1. J gave up 5 bases and V 6 bases, and 20 bases lay outside the gene matches. Looked up from germline, CDR1 is MGHRA and CDR2 is YSYEKL. CDR3 length equals 18 residues. The CDR3 DNA follows: TGCGCCAGCAGTTTTATGCCCCCCCCCGGGACAGGGATCCACGAGCAGTACTTC. Translation gives CASSFMPPPGTGIHEQYF.

The V call is TRBV5-5, the J call TRBJ2-7; no firm D call. Germline V lookup: CDR1 SGHKS, CDR2 YYEKEE (reference sequence). This CDR3 has 18 amino acids. With 3 bases removed from V and 2 bases from J, the gap between germline ends came to 24 bases. CDR3 loop: CASSSFRFNPGEPYEQYF. CDR3 coding DNA: TGTGCCAGCAGCTCCTTTAGGTTCAATCCGGGTGAACCCTACGAGCAGTACTTC.

The CDR3 protein is CASSIVNYGYTF. DNA of the CDR3: TGTGCCAGCAGTATAGTGAACTATGGCTACACCTTC. V is TRBV28 and J is TRBJ1-2; no definite D call. Per the germline V gene, CDR1 is MDHEN and CDR2 is SYDVKM. V lost 5 bases and J lost 2, with 6 bases in between. The CDR3 consists of 12 residues.

This clone was found a few times. V is TRBV29-1 and J is TRBJ1-2; 7 bases map to TRBD1. Germline values: CDR1 SQVTM, CDR2 ANQGSEA. V was pared by 4 bases and J by 7 bases, with 9 bases of the junction left unmatched. This CDR3 spans 13 amino acids. In DNA form, the CDR3 reads TGCAGCGTTGGTGTTGACAGGGATAGTGGCTACACCTTC. It encodes CSVGVDRDSGYTF.

V gene TRBV5-1 combines with J gene TRBJ2-1, with D possibly being TRBD1 (5 bases). V was clipped by 2 bases and J by 4 bases, with 7 bases between them. The CDR3 runs 13 residues. Germline CDR1 and CDR2: SGHRS and YFSETQ. The CDR3 spells CASSFAGYNEQFF. The CDR3 nucleotides read TGCGCCAGCAGCTTTGCAGGGTACAATGAGCAGTTCTTC.

V usage is TRBV27 and J usage is TRBJ2-1; D is possibly TRBD2 (7 bases). Trimming stripped 9 bases from V and 5 bases from J, with 29 bases between. There are 18 residues in the CDR3. CDR1 and CDR2 from the germline V gene are MNHEY and SMNVEV (reference sequence). The CDR3 DNA reads as TGTGCCAGTAATACAGGGACCCGCGGCCGGGGGGCCGACAATGAGCAGTTCTTC. Its translation: CASNTGTRGRGADNEQFF.

The V call is TRBV18, the J call TRBJ2-3, with D perhaps TRBD1 (6 bases). The germline V gene has CDR1 KGHSH and CDR2 LQKENI. There are 15 residues in the CDR3. Trimming shortened V by 2 bases and J by 1 base, and 10 bases separated the two germline ends. CDR3 coding DNA: TGTGCCAGCTCACCAAGGCAGGGGCGCACAGATACGCAGTATTTT. It translates to CASSPRQGRTDTQYF.